The source of this TCR beta chain is a study of T-cell memory formation after mild COVID-19 (dated by TCRdb to the early 2020s). A note on the overall study: TCR sequence clusters from the two donors were largely donor specific. The cohort was made up of two young adult volunteers, one female and one male, who were previously healthy. In a couple of donors, T-cell clones that expanded and contracted after mild COVID-19 were tracked by sequencing TCRalpha and TCRbeta repertoires over time. General study outcomes and caveats: Only two mild cases were covered in the study, and larger cohorts including severe cases with pre-infection samples were considered necessary. The detection of some responding clones in pre-infection memory suggests that pre-existing cross-reactive memory T cells joined the SARS-CoV-2 response. Balanced CD4/CD8 phenotypes were observed for clones contracting from day 15 to 85, whereas a bias towards CD4+ was observed for a second wave of clones expanding from day 15 to 37. The second-wave clones that peaked on day 37 were not confirmed to be SARS-CoV-2 specific. Contracting CD4+ clones were found mainly in CM and EM memory subsets, while CD8+ clones were enriched in EMRA.

V loses 9 bases of germline sequence and J loses 0 bases, and the interval between the two ends is 17 bases. The CDR3 has 16 amino acids, counting the end cysteine and phenylalanine. This entry keeps only the CDR3 DNA: 48 bases, framed from base 1. CDR1 and CDR2, per the germline V gene, are KGHDR and SFDVKD. In the case of this clonotype: Its binding antigen is unknown. Base qualities are not recorded, but no much larger clone differs from it by a single base.

Sequencing used an Illumina NovaSeq 6000. cDNA libraries for TCRalpha and TCRbeta were prepared by 5'RACE using constant-segment primers, with sample barcodes and unique molecular identifiers added. Trizol reagent was used to extract RNA from every sample. Amplification of the libraries took two PCR steps, and the second step added a second sample barcode plus Illumina TruSeq adapters. Sequencing of the libraries was done on an Illumina NovaSeq, producing 2 x 150 bp paired-end reads. The original pipeline was this. With migec v1.2.7, reads were demultiplexed and then collapsed into UMI-guided consensus sequences. Using mixcr v2.1.11, UMI consensuses were aligned to TRA and TRB V and J templates and then assembled into clonotypes. Clonotypes were classified as expanded or contracted when called significant by both edgeR and NoisET, with noise models trained on biological replicates. For edgeR calls, the cutoffs were a false discovery rate-adjusted p below 0.01 and a log2 fold-change threshold of 1. As an exploratory analysis of dynamics, max-normalized trajectories of the 1000 most abundant clonotypes were examined by PCA with hierarchical clustering. Each responding clone was given a CD4 or CD8 phenotype based on the CD4+ and CD8+ repertoires, which had been sequenced separately. Starting from the raw public reads, TCRdb applied fastp trimming at Q25, assembled clones with MiXCR and retained in-frame beta chains. Rows matching on CDR3 protein sequence are summarized as one entry with the most common DNA and genes. TCRdb, not the authors, supplied the V and J calls. The sample yields 150,000 or so distinct CDR3 sequences; more than 14% were counted once. The ten largest clones take up around 14% of the sample.

PBMCs were isolated by Ficoll-Paque density gradient centrifugation. In this chain, TRBV24-1 is recombined with TRBJ2-1; the D region possibly corresponds to TRBD2 (5 bases align). This clonotype originated in an adult woman who had mild COVID-19 (a few samples of this study predate the infection). The sample titles of this study are shuffled in the database, so cell type and time point are left out; the donor was told from shared clones. Material for sequencing was PBMCs or a T cell subset sorted from them (not recorded which). The nucleotide sequence reads as follows: TGTGCCACCGAAGGGAGTGGGGTGAGCTCCTACAATGAGCAGTTCTTC. Its translation is CATEGSGVSSYNEQFF.